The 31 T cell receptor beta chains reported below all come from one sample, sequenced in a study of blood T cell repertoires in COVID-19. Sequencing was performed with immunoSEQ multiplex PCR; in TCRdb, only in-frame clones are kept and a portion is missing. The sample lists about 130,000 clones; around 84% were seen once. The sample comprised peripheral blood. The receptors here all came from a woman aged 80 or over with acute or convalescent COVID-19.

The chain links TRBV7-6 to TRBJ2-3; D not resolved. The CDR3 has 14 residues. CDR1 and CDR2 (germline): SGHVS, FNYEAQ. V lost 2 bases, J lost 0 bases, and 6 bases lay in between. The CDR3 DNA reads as TGTGCCAGCAGCTTATACAGTAGCACAGATACGCAGTATTTT. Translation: CASSLYSSTDTQYF.

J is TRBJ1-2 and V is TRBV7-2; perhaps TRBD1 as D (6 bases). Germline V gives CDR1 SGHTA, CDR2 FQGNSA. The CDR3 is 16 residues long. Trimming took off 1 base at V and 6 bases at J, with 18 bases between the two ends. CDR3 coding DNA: TGTGCCAGCAGCTTAGTCCAGGGGCGATCGGATCATGGCTACACCTTC. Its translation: CASSLVQGRSDHGYTF.

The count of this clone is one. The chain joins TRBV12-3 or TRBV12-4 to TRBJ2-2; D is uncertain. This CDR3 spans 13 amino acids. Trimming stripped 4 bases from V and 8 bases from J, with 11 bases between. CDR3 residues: CASSSRVGGELFF. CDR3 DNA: TGTGCCAGCAGTTCACGGGTCGGGGGGGAGCTGTTTTTT.

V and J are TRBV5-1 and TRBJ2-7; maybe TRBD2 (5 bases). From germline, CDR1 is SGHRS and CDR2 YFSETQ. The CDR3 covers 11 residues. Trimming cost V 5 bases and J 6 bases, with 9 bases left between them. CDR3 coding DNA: TGCGCCAGCAGTCCGGGATTCGAGCAGTACTTC. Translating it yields CASSPGFEQYF.

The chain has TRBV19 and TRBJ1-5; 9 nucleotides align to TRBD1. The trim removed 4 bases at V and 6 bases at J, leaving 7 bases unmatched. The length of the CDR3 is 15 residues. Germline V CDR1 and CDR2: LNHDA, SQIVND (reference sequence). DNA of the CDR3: TGTGCCAGTAGTAGACGGGCACAGGGGGCTCAGCCCCAGCATTTT. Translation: CASSRRAQGAQPQHF.

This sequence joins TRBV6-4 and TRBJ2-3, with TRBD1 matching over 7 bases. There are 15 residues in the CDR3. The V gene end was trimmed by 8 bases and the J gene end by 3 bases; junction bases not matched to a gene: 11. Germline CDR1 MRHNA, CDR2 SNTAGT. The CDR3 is CASRKNPTGTDTQYF. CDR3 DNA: TGTGCCAGCCGAAAGAACCCGACAGGGACAGATACGCAGTATTTT.

The CDR3 here is CASSPPGQGITGELFF. For the CDR3, the DNA is TGTGCCAGCAGCCCGCCGGGACAGGGTATCACCGGGGAGCTGTTTTTT. This chain connects TRBV7-2 to TRBJ2-2; 9 bases agree with TRBD1. The CDR3 is 16 residues long. Trimming at V came to 5 bases and at J to 4 bases, leaving 8 bases not matched to a gene. CDR1 is SGHTA and CDR2 is FQGNSA in the germline V gene. The complete variable domain, with remaining parts taken from reference TRBV7-2 and TRBJ2-2, reads GAGVSQSPSNKVTEKGKDVELRCDPISGHTALYWYRQSLGQGLEFLIYFQGNSAPDKSGLPSDRFSAERTGGSVSTLTIQRTQQEDSAVYLCASSPPGQGITGELFFGEGSRLTVL.

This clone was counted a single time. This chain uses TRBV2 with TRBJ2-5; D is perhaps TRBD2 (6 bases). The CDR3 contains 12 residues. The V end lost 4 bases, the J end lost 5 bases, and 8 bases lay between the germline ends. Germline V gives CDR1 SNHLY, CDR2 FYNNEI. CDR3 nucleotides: TGTGCCAGCAGTGGGGGAGGCGAGACCCAGTACTTC. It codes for CASSGGGETQYF.

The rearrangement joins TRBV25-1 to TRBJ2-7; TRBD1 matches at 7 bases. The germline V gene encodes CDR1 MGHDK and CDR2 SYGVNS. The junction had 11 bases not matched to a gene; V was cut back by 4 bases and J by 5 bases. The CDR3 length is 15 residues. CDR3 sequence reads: CASSGTNRGRNEQYF. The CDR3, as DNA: TGTGCCAGCAGTGGGACCAACAGGGGAAGGAACGAGCAGTACTTC.

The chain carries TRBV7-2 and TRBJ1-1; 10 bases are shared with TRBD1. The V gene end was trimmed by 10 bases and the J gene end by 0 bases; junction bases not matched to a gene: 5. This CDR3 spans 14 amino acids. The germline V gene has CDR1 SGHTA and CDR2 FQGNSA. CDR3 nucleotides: TGTGCCACCAGACAGGGGGCAATGAACACTGAAGCTTTCTTT. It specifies CATRQGAMNTEAFF.

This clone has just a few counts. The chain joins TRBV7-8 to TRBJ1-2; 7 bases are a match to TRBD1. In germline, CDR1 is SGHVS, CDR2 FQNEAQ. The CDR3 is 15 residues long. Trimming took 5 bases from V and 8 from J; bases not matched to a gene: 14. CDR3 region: CASSQLETGSVGYTF. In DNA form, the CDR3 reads TGTGCCAGCAGCCAACTCGAGACAGGGTCAGTCGGCTACACCTTC.

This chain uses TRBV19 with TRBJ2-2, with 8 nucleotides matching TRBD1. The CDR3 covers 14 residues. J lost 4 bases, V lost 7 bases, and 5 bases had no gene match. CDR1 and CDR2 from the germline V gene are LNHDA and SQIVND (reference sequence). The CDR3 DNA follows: TGTGCCAGTACTGTGACAGGGGCCACCGGGGAGCTGTTTTTT. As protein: CASTVTGATGELFF.

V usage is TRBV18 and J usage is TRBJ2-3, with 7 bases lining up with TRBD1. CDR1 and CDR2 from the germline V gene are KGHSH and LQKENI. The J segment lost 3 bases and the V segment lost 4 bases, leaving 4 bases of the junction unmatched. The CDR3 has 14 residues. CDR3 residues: CASSQGAATDTQYF. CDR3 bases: TGTGCCAGCTCACAGGGGGCCGCTACAGATACGCAGTATTTT.

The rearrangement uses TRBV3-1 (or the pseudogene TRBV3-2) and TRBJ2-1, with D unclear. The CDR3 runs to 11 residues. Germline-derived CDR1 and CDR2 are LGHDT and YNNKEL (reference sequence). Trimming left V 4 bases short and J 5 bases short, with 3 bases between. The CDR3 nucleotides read TGTGCCAGCAGCCTAGACAATGAGCAGTTCTTC. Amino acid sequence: CASSLDNEQFF.

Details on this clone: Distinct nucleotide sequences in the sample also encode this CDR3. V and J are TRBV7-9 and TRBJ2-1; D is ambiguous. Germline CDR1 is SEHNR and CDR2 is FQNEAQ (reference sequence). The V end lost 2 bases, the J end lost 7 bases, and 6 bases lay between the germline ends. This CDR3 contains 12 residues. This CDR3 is CASSLTGNEQFF. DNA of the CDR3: TGTGCCAGCAGCTTAACCGGTAATGAGCAGTTCTTC. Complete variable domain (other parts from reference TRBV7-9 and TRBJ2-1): DTGVSQNPRHKITKRGQNVTFRCDPISEHNRLYWYRQTLGQGPEFLTYFQNEAQLEKSRLLSDRFSAERPKGSFSTLEIQRTEQGDSAMYLCASSLTGNEQFFGPGTRLTVL.

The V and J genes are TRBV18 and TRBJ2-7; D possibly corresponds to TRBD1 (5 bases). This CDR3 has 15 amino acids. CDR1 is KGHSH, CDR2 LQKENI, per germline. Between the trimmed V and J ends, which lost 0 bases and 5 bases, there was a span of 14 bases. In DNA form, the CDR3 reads TGTGCCAGCTCACCACCGGCAGGGCCGGGCGACGAGCAGTACTTC. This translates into CASSPPAGPGDEQYF.

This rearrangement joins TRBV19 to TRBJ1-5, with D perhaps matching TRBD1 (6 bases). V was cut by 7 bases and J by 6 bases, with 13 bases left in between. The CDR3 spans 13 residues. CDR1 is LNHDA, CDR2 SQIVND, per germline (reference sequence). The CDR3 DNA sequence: TGTGCCAGTAATGGGGGGGCGCGTCAGCCCCAGCATTTT. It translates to CASNGGARQPQHF.

CDR3 region: CASSLGQDSNTGELFF. The CDR3 region has the DNA TGCGCCAGCAGCTTGGGGCAGGACAGCAACACCGGGGAGCTGTTTTTT. The rearrangement uses TRBV5-1 and TRBJ2-2, with D possibly TRBD1 on 6 matching bases. Germline loops: CDR1 SGHRS, CDR2 YFSETQ. The CDR3 is 16 amino acids. V lost 0 bases and J lost 2, with 11 bases in between.

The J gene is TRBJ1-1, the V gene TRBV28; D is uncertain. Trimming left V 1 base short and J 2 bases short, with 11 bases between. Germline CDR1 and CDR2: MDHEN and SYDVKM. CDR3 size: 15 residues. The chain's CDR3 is CASSLSADSNTEAFF. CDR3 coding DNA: TGTGCCAGCAGTTTATCGGCAGACTCAAACACTGAAGCTTTCTTT.

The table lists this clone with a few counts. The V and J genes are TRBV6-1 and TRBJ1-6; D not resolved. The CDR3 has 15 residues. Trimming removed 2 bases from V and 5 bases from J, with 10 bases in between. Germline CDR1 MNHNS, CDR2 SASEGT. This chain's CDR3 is CASSEQPADNSPLHF. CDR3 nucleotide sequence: TGTGCCAGCAGTGAACAGCCGGCGGATAATTCACCCCTCCACTTT.

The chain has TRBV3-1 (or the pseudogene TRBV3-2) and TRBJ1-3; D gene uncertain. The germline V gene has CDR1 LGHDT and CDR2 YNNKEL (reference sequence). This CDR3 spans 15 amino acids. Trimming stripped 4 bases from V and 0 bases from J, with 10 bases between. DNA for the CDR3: TGTGCCAGCAGCCTTGGACTCGTCTCTGGAAACACCATATATTTT. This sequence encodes CASSLGLVSGNTIYF.

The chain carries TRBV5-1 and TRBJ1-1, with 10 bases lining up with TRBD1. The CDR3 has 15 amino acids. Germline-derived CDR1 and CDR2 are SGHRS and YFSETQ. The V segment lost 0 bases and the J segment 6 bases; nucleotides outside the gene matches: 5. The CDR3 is CASSLGQGAGAEAFF. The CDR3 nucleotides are TGCGCCAGCAGCTTGGGACAGGGGGCGGGCGCTGAAGCTTTCTTT.

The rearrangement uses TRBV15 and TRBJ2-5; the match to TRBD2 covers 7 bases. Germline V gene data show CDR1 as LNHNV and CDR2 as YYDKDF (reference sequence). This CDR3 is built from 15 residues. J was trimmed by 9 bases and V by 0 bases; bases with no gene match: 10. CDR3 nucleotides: TGTGCCACCAGCAGAGATCCGAGCGGGACCTACCCCCAGTACTTC. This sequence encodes CATSRDPSGTYPQYF.

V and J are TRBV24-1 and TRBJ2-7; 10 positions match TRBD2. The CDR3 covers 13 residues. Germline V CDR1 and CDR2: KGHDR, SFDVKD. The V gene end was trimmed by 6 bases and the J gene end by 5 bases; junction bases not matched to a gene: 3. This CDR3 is CATSPSGSNEQYF. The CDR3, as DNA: TGTGCCACCAGTCCTAGCGGGAGTAACGAGCAGTACTTC.

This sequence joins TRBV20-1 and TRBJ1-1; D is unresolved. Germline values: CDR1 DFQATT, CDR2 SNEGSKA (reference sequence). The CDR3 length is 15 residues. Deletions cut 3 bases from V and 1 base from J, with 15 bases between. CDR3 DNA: TGCAGTGCTAGTTCCTTGTTGGAGACGAACACTGAAGCTTTCTTT. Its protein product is CSASSLLETNTEAFF.

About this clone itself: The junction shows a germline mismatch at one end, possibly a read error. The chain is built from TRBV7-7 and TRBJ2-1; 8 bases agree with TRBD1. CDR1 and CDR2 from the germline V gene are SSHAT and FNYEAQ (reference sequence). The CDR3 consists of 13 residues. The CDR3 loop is CASSWDRYNEQFF. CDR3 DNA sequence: TGTGCTAGCAGCTGGGACAGGTACAATGAGCAGTTCTTC.

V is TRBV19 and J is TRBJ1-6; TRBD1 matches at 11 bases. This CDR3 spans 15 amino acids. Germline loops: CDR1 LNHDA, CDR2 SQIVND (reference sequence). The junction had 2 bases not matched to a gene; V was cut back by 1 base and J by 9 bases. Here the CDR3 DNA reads TGTGCCAGTAGTATAGGGGACAGGGGGAGTTCACCCCTCCACTTT. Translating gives CASSIGDRGSSPLHF.

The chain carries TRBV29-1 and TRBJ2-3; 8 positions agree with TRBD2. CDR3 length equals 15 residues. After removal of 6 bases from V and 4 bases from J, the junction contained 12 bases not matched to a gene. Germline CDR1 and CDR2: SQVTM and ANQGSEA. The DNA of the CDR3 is TGCAGCGTCAAAGGGTTGGTAGCGGGGCCAGATACGCAGTATTTT. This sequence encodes CSVKGLVAGPDTQYF.

The CDR3 is CAWKGTGTGNSPLHF. In DNA, the CDR3 is TGTGCCTGGAAGGGGACGGGGACAGGGAATTCACCCCTCCACTTT. The chain carries TRBV30 and TRBJ1-6; 9 bases are shared with TRBD1. The ends lost 4 bases at V and 7 bases at J; junction bases unmatched: 8. Germline CDR1 reads GTSNPN; CDR2 reads SVGIG (reference sequence). The length of the CDR3 is 15 residues.

CDR3 coding DNA: TGTGCCAGCAGCCAAGATTCAGGGGGCCAAGAGACCCAGTACTTC. This sequence encodes CASSQDSGGQETQYF. The chain employs TRBV3-1 (or the pseudogene TRBV3-2) and TRBJ2-5; 7 positions agree with TRBD1. J was trimmed by 1 base and V by 0 bases; bases with no gene match: 2. Per germline, CDR1 LGHDT and CDR2 YNNKEL (reference sequence). This CDR3 has 15 amino acids.

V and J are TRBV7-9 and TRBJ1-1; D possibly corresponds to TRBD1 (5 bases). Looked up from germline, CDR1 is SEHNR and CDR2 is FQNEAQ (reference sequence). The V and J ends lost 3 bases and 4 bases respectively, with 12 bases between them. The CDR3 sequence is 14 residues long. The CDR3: CASSFQGQATEAFF. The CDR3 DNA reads TGTGCCAGCAGCTTTCAGGGTCAGGCCACTGAAGCTTTCTTT. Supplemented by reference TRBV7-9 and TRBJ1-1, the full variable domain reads DTGVSQNPRHKITKRGQNVTFRCDPISEHNRLYWYRQTLGQGPEFLTYFQNEAQLEKSRLLSDRFSAERPKGSFSTLEIQRTEQGDSAMYLCASSFQGQATEAFFGQGTRLTVV.